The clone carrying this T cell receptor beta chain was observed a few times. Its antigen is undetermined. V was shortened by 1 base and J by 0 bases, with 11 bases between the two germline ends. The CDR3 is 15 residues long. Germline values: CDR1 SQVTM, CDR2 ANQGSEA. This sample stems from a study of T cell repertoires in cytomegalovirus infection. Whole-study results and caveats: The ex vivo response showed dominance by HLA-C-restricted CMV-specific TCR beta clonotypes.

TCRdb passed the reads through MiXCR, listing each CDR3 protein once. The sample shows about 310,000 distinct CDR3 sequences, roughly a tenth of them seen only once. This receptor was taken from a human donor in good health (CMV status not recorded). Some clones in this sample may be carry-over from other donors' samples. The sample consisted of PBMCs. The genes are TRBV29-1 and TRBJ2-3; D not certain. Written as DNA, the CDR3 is TGCAGCGTTGAAGGGACGGATAAAAGCACAGATACGCAGTATTTT. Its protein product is CSVEGTDKSTDTQYF.